This is a list of T cell receptor beta chains from one sample in a study of cytomegalovirus exposure and HLA in healthy donors. TCRdb's copy holds only in-frame clones and misses some; the assay was immunoSEQ multiplex PCR. The sample has 50,000 or so clones, approximately 70% seen once. Sequencing was carried out using PBMCs. These TCRs come from a woman between 50 and 59 years old in good health and CMV-seronegative. The CDR3 runs from the conserved cysteine through the conserved F or W. Each record gives: D gene, J gene, clone size, V gene, CDR3 DNA, CDR3 protein. A D gene is named only where the DNA matches it firmly. Clone size appears in some rows only: once, few, many, or a class for an expanded clone.

d_call: NA
j_call: TRBJ2-5
clone_size: NA
v_call: TRBV6-6
cdr3_nt: TGTGCCAGTGCGGGGTCCCCAGAGACCCAGTACTTC
cdr3_aa: CASAGSPETQYF

d_call: NA
j_call: TRBJ2-3
clone_size: NA
v_call: TRBV7-6
cdr3_nt: TGTGCCAGCAGCTTAGGAGGAAGCGCGGATACGCAGTATTTT
cdr3_aa: CASSLGGSADTQYF

d_call: NA
j_call: TRBJ1-2
clone_size: once
v_call: TRBV5-1
cdr3_nt: TGCGCCAGCAGCCCGGACAGCACTAACTATGGCTACACCTTC
cdr3_aa: CASSPDSTNYGYTF

d_call: NA
j_call: TRBJ2-3
clone_size: NA
v_call: TRBV6-1
cdr3_nt: TGTGCCTCCTCCTGGGCGCTAACCACAGATACGCAGTATTTT
cdr3_aa: CASSWALTTDTQYF

d_call: NA
j_call: TRBJ1-2
clone_size: few
v_call: TRBV28
cdr3_nt: TGTGCCAGCAGTTGGCAATTCTATGGCTACACCTTC
cdr3_aa: CASSWQFYGYTF

d_call: NA
j_call: TRBJ1-1
clone_size: few
v_call: TRBV14
cdr3_nt: TGTGCCAGCAGCCACCCCCAAGGGACTGCCTACACTGAAGCTTTCTTT
cdr3_aa: CASSHPQGTAYTEAFF

d_call: TRBD1
j_call: TRBJ1-3
clone_size: NA
v_call: TRBV6-6
cdr3_nt: TGTGCCAGCAGCCCTTCCGGGACAGCTGGAAACACCATATATTTT
cdr3_aa: CASSPSGTAGNTIYF

d_call: TRBD1
j_call: TRBJ1-2
clone_size: NA
v_call: TRBV30
cdr3_nt: TGTGCCTCGTACAGGGGAAAGGACGGCTACACCTTC
cdr3_aa: CASYRGKDGYTF

d_call: NA
j_call: TRBJ1-5
clone_size: few
v_call: TRBV4-3
cdr3_nt: TGCGCCAGCAGCCAGGAAGTTCAGGGTCAGCCCCAGCATTTT
cdr3_aa: CASSQEVQGQPQHF

d_call: NA
j_call: TRBJ2-1
clone_size: NA
v_call: TRBV7-8
cdr3_nt: TGTGCCAGCAGCTTAGTCGGCGGGATCGGTGGCGAGCAGTTCTTC
cdr3_aa: CASSLVGGIGGEQFF

d_call: TRBD2
j_call: TRBJ2-7
clone_size: NA
v_call: TRBV29-1
cdr3_nt: TGCAGCGTCCGACTAGCGGGAGAGCAGGAGAGGCAGTACTTC
cdr3_aa: CSVRLAGEQERQYF

d_call: NA
j_call: TRBJ1-3
clone_size: NA
v_call: TRBV19
cdr3_nt: TGTGCCAGTAGTACCATCTCTGGAAACACCATATATTTT
cdr3_aa: CASSTISGNTIYF

d_call: TRBD1
j_call: TRBJ2-5
clone_size: once
v_call: TRBV7-9
cdr3_nt: TGTGCCAGCAGCTTCCCCCCTCCGGGACAGGGAAGACAAGAGACCCAGTACTTC
cdr3_aa: CASSFPPPGQGRQETQYF

d_call: NA
j_call: TRBJ1-4
clone_size: NA
v_call: TRBV5-6
cdr3_nt: TGTGCCAGCAGCTTGGCCCTGGGGCATGAAAAACTGTTTTTT
cdr3_aa: CASSLALGHEKLFF

d_call: TRBD2
j_call: TRBJ2-3
clone_size: NA
v_call: TRBV2
cdr3_nt: TGTGCCAGCAGGCGACTAGCAGAGGAAATAGATACGCAGTATTTT
cdr3_aa: CASRRLAEEIDTQYF

d_call: NA
j_call: TRBJ1-1
clone_size: NA
v_call: TRBV28
cdr3_nt: TGTGCCAGCAGTTCTGGACAGATTGAAGCTTTCTTT
cdr3_aa: CASSSGQIEAFF

d_call: NA
j_call: TRBJ2-1
clone_size: NA
v_call: TRBV4-1
cdr3_nt: TGCGCCAGCAGCCAGACGGAGAACAATGAGCAGTTCTTC
cdr3_aa: CASSQTENNEQFF

d_call: NA
j_call: TRBJ1-5
clone_size: NA
v_call: TRBV5-3
cdr3_nt: TGTGCCAGAAGCACCAGGGATTTTCAGCCCCAGCATTTT
cdr3_aa: CARSTRDFQPQHF

d_call: TRBD2
j_call: TRBJ2-1
clone_size: once
v_call: TRBV5-1
cdr3_nt: TGCGCCAGCAGCTTTCAGACTAGCAAGCTCGATGAGCAGTTCTTC
cdr3_aa: CASSFQTSKLDEQFF

d_call: TRBD1
j_call: TRBJ1-4
clone_size: once
v_call: TRBV28
cdr3_nt: TGTGCCAGCAGGGAGACAGGGCTCGGAACTAATGAAAAACTGTTTTTT
cdr3_aa: CASRETGLGTNEKLFF

d_call: NA
j_call: TRBJ1-2
clone_size: NA
v_call: TRBV10-3
cdr3_nt: TGTGCCATCAGTGAGTCTAGAGAACTCTATGGCTACACCTTC
cdr3_aa: CAISESRELYGYTF

d_call: NA
j_call: TRBJ1-5
clone_size: once
v_call: TRBV9
cdr3_nt: TGTGCCAGCAGCGTAGCGGCGACAGAGAATCAGCCCCAGCATTTT
cdr3_aa: CASSVAATENQPQHF

d_call: NA
j_call: TRBJ2-5
clone_size: NA
v_call: TRBV5-1
cdr3_nt: TGCGCCAGCAGCTTAGTAGAGAGGTCAGAGACCCAGTACTTC
cdr3_aa: CASSLVERSETQYF

d_call: NA
j_call: TRBJ1-5
clone_size: NA
v_call: TRBV28
cdr3_nt: TGTGCCAGCAGAGGTTGGGGAGCCCAGCATTTT
cdr3_aa: CASRGWGAQHF

d_call: NA
j_call: TRBJ1-3
clone_size: NA
v_call: TRBV6-5
cdr3_nt: TGTGCCAGCAGCTCAGGGTCTGGAAACACCATATATTTT
cdr3_aa: CASSSGSGNTIYF

d_call: NA
j_call: TRBJ2-3
clone_size: NA
v_call: TRBV27
cdr3_nt: TGTGCCAGCAGTTTATCGTGGGCTAGCGTGGATACGCAGTATTTT
cdr3_aa: CASSLSWASVDTQYF

d_call: NA
j_call: TRBJ2-1
clone_size: NA
v_call: TRBV5-4
cdr3_nt: TGTGCCAGCAGCTTGGCCGAGGGACACTACAATGAGCAGTTCTTC
cdr3_aa: CASSLAEGHYNEQFF

d_call: NA
j_call: TRBJ2-7
clone_size: NA
v_call: TRBV7-2
cdr3_nt: TGTGCCAGCAGCTTAGCGTGGCTAGCGACTTACGAGCAGTACTTC
cdr3_aa: CASSLAWLATYEQYF

d_call: NA
j_call: TRBJ2-3
clone_size: NA
v_call: TRBV20-1
cdr3_nt: TGCAGTGCTTGGACTACAGATACGCAGTATTTT
cdr3_aa: CSAWTTDTQYF

d_call: NA
j_call: TRBJ2-5
clone_size: NA
v_call: TRBV28
cdr3_nt: TGTGCCAGCTCAAAGACCCAGGCAGGAGAGACCCAGTACTTC
cdr3_aa: CASSKTQAGETQYF

d_call: NA
j_call: TRBJ1-5
clone_size: NA
v_call: TRBV5-1
cdr3_nt: TGCGCCAGCAGCTTGGAGGGGGACCGGCACAAGCATTTT
cdr3_aa: CASSLEGDRHKHF

d_call: TRBD2
j_call: TRBJ2-1
clone_size: NA
v_call: TRBV6-4
cdr3_nt: TGTGCCAGCAGCCCTAGCGGGAGGAGGAATGAGCAGTTCTTC
cdr3_aa: CASSPSGRRNEQFF

d_call: NA
j_call: TRBJ2-7
clone_size: NA
v_call: TRBV7-9
cdr3_nt: TGTGCCAGCAGCTTCAGGGGGGCAGGCGAGCAGTACTTC
cdr3_aa: CASSFRGAGEQYF

d_call: TRBD2
j_call: TRBJ2-4
clone_size: NA
v_call: TRBV5-1
cdr3_nt: TGCGCCAGCAGCTTGTCTAGCGGGACGAAAAACATTCAGTACTTC
cdr3_aa: CASSLSSGTKNIQYF

d_call: TRBD2
j_call: TRBJ2-2
clone_size: NA
v_call: TRBV29-1
cdr3_nt: TGCAGCGTGGAAAGGACGGGAGGCGGGGAGCTGTTTTTT
cdr3_aa: CSVERTGGGELFF

d_call: TRBD2
j_call: TRBJ2-5
clone_size: NA
v_call: TRBV28
cdr3_nt: TGTGCCAGCATGACTAGCGGGAAACAAGAGACCCAGTACTTC
cdr3_aa: CASMTSGKQETQYF

d_call: NA
j_call: TRBJ1-1
clone_size: NA
v_call: TRBV5-1
cdr3_nt: TGCGCCAGCAGCCCCAGGGAAGGGCCGAACACTGAAGCTTTCTTT
cdr3_aa: CASSPREGPNTEAFF

d_call: TRBD2
j_call: TRBJ2-1
clone_size: NA
v_call: TRBV28
cdr3_nt: TGTGCCAGCAGTACTAGCGGGAGGTCAAATGAGCAGTTCTTC
cdr3_aa: CASSTSGRSNEQFF

d_call: TRBD1
j_call: TRBJ1-4
clone_size: NA
v_call: TRBV28
cdr3_nt: TGTGCCAGCAGTCTTTTACAAGGGGGCGGGAATGAAAAACTGTTTTTT
cdr3_aa: CASSLLQGGGNEKLFF

d_call: NA
j_call: TRBJ1-1
clone_size: NA
v_call: TRBV6-1
cdr3_nt: TGTGCCAGCGCCGGACAAAAAATTGAAGCTTTCTTT
cdr3_aa: CASAGQKIEAFF

d_call: TRBD1
j_call: TRBJ1-1
clone_size: few
v_call: TRBV6-5
cdr3_nt: TGTGCCAGCAGCTATTACGACAGGGCCACTGAAGCTTTCTTT
cdr3_aa: CASSYYDRATEAFF